This T cell receptor (beta chain) was profiled in a study of shared clonotypes between healthy human individuals (dated by TCRdb to between 2020 and 2021). The study in broad terms: The cohort included three men and two women between 18 and 49 years of age. Per donor, three plates each were used for CD4 naive and CD4 memory, two for CD8 naive, and one for CD8 memory. To estimate repertoire size and how much clonotypes are shared between individuals, the study performed deep sequencing of blood TCR repertoires from about 5 healthy adults. To increase sequencing depth and limit assay-specific biases, TCR repertoire library preparation and sequencing were carried out by different laboratories using diverse techniques. Each donor's leukapheresis produced roughly between roughly 0.9 and 9 billion PBMCs. Overall results and qualifications from the work: Estimated clonotype richness was generally larger for naive than for memory subsets. Because the study included a small number of donors, the genetic and exposure-history diversity represented was limited. Rarefaction of sorted-subset datasets indicated incomplete sequencing despite the large sequencing depth. Higher generation probabilities were observed for clonotypes shared by all four sorted-subset donors than for non-shared clonotypes. Only blood was sampled, and tissue TCR repertoires likely differ from those in blood. Roughly 5.2% of naive CD4, 3.5% of naive CD8, around 2.3% of memory CD4, and 0.4% of memory CD8 clonotypes were shared across several donors. Pairwise subsampling led to the expectation that sequencing depth would affect the degree of clonotype sharing among donors.

Using the deep immunoSEQ assay, multiplex PCR amplified TCR CDR3 regions from genomic DNA. Genomic DNA extracted from each cell subset was distributed evenly over all wells of several immunoSEQ 96-well plates, and each plate served as one replicate. For sorted subsets, each replicate PCR was loaded with around 200 ng genomic DNA, equivalent to 30,000 or so T cell genomes. Purified libraries were quantified with a Qubit 3.0 fluorometer, sized on a Bioanalyzer 2100, and re-quantified with the KAPA Library Quantification kit. Each immunoSEQ 96-well plate was sequenced on its own single-read 150-cycle Illumina NextSeq 550 flow cell. The paper's processing steps were these. Because the immunoSEQ output held only junctional sequences and lacked quality scores, the filtering could not match the filtering applied to full-length reads. Sequences were annotated with PyIR, a Python wrapper for IgBLAST v1.9, using IMGT germline references to assign V/J genes and CDR3. Reads were filtered out if the reads had weak V/J assignments (E-value above 1e-6), no CDR3, stop codons, out-of-frame junctions, or ambiguous translated residues. V3J clonotypes were defined by identical inferred V gene, J gene, and CDR3 amino acid sequence. Percentage overlap between repertoires was calculated by dividing the number of shared unique clonotypes by the size of the smaller repertoire. Richness of each repertoire was evaluated using RTK rarefaction, the Chao1 estimator, and Recon v2.1 estimates of unobserved clonotypes. Generation probabilities for all TCRbeta clonotypes obtained by the gDNA method from a few donors were computed using OLGA. Not all clones reach the TCRdb copy of this immuneACCESS table, which keeps in-frame sequences only. Checked studies attribute under half of the gap to unresolved V genes and leave the rest unexplained. For V, J and clone size, that table is used; D and trimming come from the DNA. The sample table holds about 750,000 clones, of which about 91% were seen once. In total, the top ten clones hold approximately 25% of the sample.

CD8 naive samples were CD45RO-negative cells positively selected for CCR7, giving a CD45RA+CCR7+ population that excluded TemRA cells. Donors were healthy HIV-negative adults with no recently reported acute infections or vaccinations. Every donor was a Caucasian adult living in Nashville, Tennessee, USA. After blood collection by leukapheresis, PBMCs were isolated using Ficoll-Histopaque density gradient centrifugation and then cryopreserved in the vapor phase of liquid nitrogen. Analytical flow cytometry was used to check the purity and quantity of each magnetically sorted T cell population. Each sorted fraction had its genomic DNA isolated and then quantified by UV absorbance on a Nanodrop 2000c. Comments on this clone: Its antigen is still unknown. Base quality data are lacking; no much larger clone is found one base away.

The germline V gene specifies MNHEY as CDR1 and SVGAGI as CDR2. V is shortened by 4 bases, J by 3 bases, and the region joining them spans 19 bases. From the cysteine through the phenylalanine, the CDR3 covers 16 amino acids. Only the CDR3 DNA is retained, 48 bases long and in frame from the first base. The clonotype was recovered from a man aged 25-45 years in good health. The sequence links TRBV6-5 to TRBJ2-7, with a weak D call of TRBD2 (6 bases match). Sequences were obtained from naive CD8+ T cells sorted from blood. Sample cell subset or site, as interpreted from the label and publication: CD45RA+CCR7+. This receptor has the CDR3 CASSLSVGGTLYEQYF. The DNA is as follows: TGTGCCAGCAGTTTGAGTGTCGGCGGGACCCTCTACGAGCAGTACTTC.